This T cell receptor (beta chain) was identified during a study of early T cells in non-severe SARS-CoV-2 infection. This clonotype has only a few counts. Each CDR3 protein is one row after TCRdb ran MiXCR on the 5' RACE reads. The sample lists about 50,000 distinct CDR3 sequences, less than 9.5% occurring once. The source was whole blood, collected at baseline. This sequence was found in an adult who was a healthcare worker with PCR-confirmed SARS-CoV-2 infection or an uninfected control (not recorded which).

DNA of the CDR3: TGTGCCAGCAGCCCTCAATCCGCGGGGGGAGGAGATACGCAGTATTTT. Encoded protein: CASSPQSAGGGDTQYF. V usage is TRBV6-1 and J usage is TRBJ2-3; 8 bases map to TRBD2. Germline CDR1 and CDR2: MNHNS and SASEGT. The J segment lost 5 bases and the V segment lost 6 bases, leaving 13 bases of the junction unmatched. The CDR3 runs 16 residues.